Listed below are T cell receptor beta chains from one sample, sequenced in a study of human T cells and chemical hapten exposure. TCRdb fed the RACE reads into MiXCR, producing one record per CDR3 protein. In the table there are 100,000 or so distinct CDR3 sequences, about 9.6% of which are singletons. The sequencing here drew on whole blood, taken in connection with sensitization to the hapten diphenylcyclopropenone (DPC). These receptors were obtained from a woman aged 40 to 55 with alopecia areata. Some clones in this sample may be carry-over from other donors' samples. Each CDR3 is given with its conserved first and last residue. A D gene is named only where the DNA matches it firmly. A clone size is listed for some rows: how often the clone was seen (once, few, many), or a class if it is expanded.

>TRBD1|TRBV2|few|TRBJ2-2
CASSRDRVTNTGELFF
TGTGCCAGCAGTCGGGACAGAGTGACGAACACCGGGGAGCTGTTTTTT
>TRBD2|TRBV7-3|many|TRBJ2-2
CASSKAAGGGELFF
TGTGCCAGCAGCAAAGCCGCGGGAGGCGGGGAGCTGTTTTTT
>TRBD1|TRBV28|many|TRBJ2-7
CASSHRDSSYEQYF
TGTGCCAGCAGTCACCGGGACAGCTCCTACGAGCAGTACTTC
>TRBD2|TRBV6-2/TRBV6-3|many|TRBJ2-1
CASGIAGVGNEQFF
TGTGCCAGCGGAATAGCGGGAGTTGGAAATGAGCAGTTCTTC
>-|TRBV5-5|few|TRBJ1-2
CASSFSAGTDGYTF
TGTGCCAGCAGCTTTTCCGCAGGGACGGATGGCTACACCTTC
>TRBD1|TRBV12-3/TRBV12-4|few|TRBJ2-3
CASSFGPGQADPDTQYF
TGTGCCAGCAGTTTCGGCCCGGGACAGGCTGACCCGGATACGCAGTATTTT
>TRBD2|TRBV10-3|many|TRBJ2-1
CAISESKPSGRNWFF
TGTGCCATCAGTGAGTCGAAGCCTAGCGGGAGAAATTGGTTCTTC
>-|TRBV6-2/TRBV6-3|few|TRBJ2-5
CASSYSVRGKRTQYF
TGTGCCAGCAGTTACTCGGTTCGGGGGAAGAGGACCCAGTACTTC
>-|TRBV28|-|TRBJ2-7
CASRSGTGYEQYF
TGTGCCAGCAGATCCGGGACCGGCTACGAGCAGTACTTC
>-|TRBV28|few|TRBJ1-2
CASSLSSGAHGYTF
TGTGCCAGCAGTTTATCGTCGGGGGCTCATGGCTACACCTTC
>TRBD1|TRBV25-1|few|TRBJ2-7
CASERDSSYEQYF
TGTGCCAGCGAGAGGGACAGTTCCTACGAGCAGTACTTC
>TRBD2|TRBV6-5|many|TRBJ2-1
CASSYSRTGLAGGNEQFF
TGTGCCAGCAGTTACTCGAGGACCGGACTAGCGGGAGGTAATGAGCAGTTCTTC
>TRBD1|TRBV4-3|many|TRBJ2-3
CASSPGQGRNTQYF
TGCGCCAGCAGCCCCGGACAGGGGAGAAATACGCAGTATTTT
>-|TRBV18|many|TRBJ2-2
CASSAQTANTGELFF
TGTGCCAGCTCTGCGCAGACCGCGAACACCGGGGAGCTGTTTTTT
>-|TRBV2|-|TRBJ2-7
CASSIYEQYF
TGTGCCAGCAGCATATACGAGCAGTACTTC